Listed here are 21 T cell receptor beta chains from one sample, sequenced in a study of lymphopenia after photon versus proton radiotherapy. This table comes from immunoSEQ multiplex PCR, and its TCRdb copy is limited to in-frame clones, with some not included. The data show 20,000 to 25,000 clones, 84% seen once. The input for sequencing was peripheral blood, taken from a patient treated with photon-based radiotherapy. Every receptor here comes from a woman aged 50 to 60 with pancreatic cancer.

This rearrangement joins TRBV28 to TRBJ1-1; maybe TRBD1 (6 bases). The V gene lost 7 bases and the J gene lost 4 bases, with 16 bases spanning the gap. This CDR3 contains 14 residues. CDR1 and CDR2 (germline): MDHEN, SYDVKM. CDR3 sequence: CASKSSRGVTEAFF. The CDR3 DNA reads TGTGCCAGCAAAAGCTCCAGGGGCGTCACTGAAGCTTTCTTT. The complete variable domain, with remaining parts taken from reference TRBV28 and TRBJ1-1, reads DVKVTQSSRYLVKRTGEKVFLECVQDMDHENMFWYRQDPGLGLRLIYFSYDVKMKEKGDIPEGYSVSREKKERFSLILESASTNQTSMYLCASKSSRGVTEAFFGQGTRLTVV.

Only one count was recorded for this clone. The V call is TRBV19, the J call TRBJ1-4; D is undetermined. In germline, CDR1 is LNHDA, CDR2 SQIVND (reference sequence). CDR3 length: 13 residues. V was shortened by 2 bases and J by 5 bases, with 6 bases between the two germline ends. The CDR3: CASSIQGNEKLFF. The CDR3 region has the DNA TGTGCCAGTAGTATACAAGGAAATGAAAAACTGTTTTTT.

The CDR3: CASSLVGQHYGYTF. For the CDR3, the DNA is TGTGCCAGCAGTTTAGTAGGGCAGCACTATGGCTACACCTTC. The chain recombines TRBV28 with TRBJ1-2, with no clear D. The CDR3 totals 14 residues. The germline gives CDR1 MDHEN, CDR2 SYDVKM. V shed 2 bases and J shed 3 bases, with 10 bases lying between them.

The chain employs TRBV5-4 and TRBJ2-2, with D possibly TRBD1 on 6 matching bases. Between the trimmed V and J ends, which lost 5 bases and 2 bases, there was a span of 7 bases. Germline V gene sequence: CDR1 SGHNT, CDR2 YYREEE (reference sequence). The CDR3 consists of 13 residues. The DNA for the CDR3 is TGTGCCAGCAGGGGACAAAACACCGGGGAGCTGTTTTTT. The encoded protein is CASRGQNTGELFF.

The rearrangement joins TRBV2 to TRBJ2-5; TRBD2 aligns across 12 bases. The CDR3 totals 17 residues. CDR1 is SNHLY, CDR2 FYNNEI, per germline. Trimming removed 3 bases from V and 4 bases from J; junction bases left unmatched: 9. CDR3 in DNA: TGTGCCAGCAGTGACGCGGCTAGCGGGAGGGCTAGAGAGACCCAGTACTTC. This encodes CASSDAASGRARETQYF.

This chain uses TRBV29-1 with TRBJ2-3, with TRBD2 matching 8 bases. Germline CDR1 is SQVTM and CDR2 is ANQGSEA. The CDR3 contains 16 residues. The V segment lost 3 bases and the J segment 5 bases; nucleotides outside the gene matches: 13. CDR3 residues: CSVDGMAGGRKDTQYF. The CDR3, as DNA: TGCAGCGTTGACGGGATGGCGGGAGGACGGAAAGATACGCAGTATTTT.

The genes are TRBV19 and TRBJ1-2; possible D gene TRBD1, 5 bases. Germline V gives CDR1 LNHDA, CDR2 SQIVND (reference sequence). The V end lost 3 bases, the J end lost 8 bases, and 16 bases lay between the germline ends. This CDR3 has 14 amino acids. The CDR3 DNA is TGTGCCAGTAGTATCCCCGACCGAGGGGTAGGCTACACCTTC. This encodes CASSIPDRGVGYTF.

CDR3 DNA sequence: TGCGCCAGCTGGCAGGGGTTTAGCACAGATACGCAGTATTTT. It specifies CASWQGFSTDTQYF. The chain employs TRBV5-1 and TRBJ2-3; D possibly corresponds to TRBD1 (6 bases). The CDR3 is 14 residues long. Trimming removed 7 bases from V and 0 bases from J, with 12 bases in between. Germline V lookup: CDR1 SGHRS, CDR2 YFSETQ.

The chain employs TRBV27 and TRBJ2-6; TRBD1 matches at 11 bases. Per germline, CDR1 MNHEY and CDR2 SMNVEV (reference sequence). The trim removed 5 bases at V and 0 bases at J, leaving 3 bases unmatched. This CDR3 comprises 17 residues. CDR3 sequence reads: CASSVGTGGSGANVLTF. The CDR3, as DNA: TGTGCCAGCAGTGTTGGGACAGGGGGCTCTGGGGCCAACGTCCTGACTTTC.

The J gene is TRBJ1-4, the V gene TRBV28, with unresolved D. CDR3 size: 15 residues. Germline CDR1 and CDR2: MDHEN and SYDVKM. Trimming stripped 4 bases from V and 0 bases from J, with 9 bases between. The CDR3 coding sequence is TGTGCCAGCAGTTACTACGGTGCAACTAATGAAAAACTGTTTTTT. It is translated as CASSYYGATNEKLFF.

This rearrangement joins TRBV18 to TRBJ2-3, with 7 bases matching TRBD2. V was pared by 2 bases and J by 2 bases, with 7 bases of the junction left unmatched. The CDR3 is 16 amino acids. Per the germline V gene, CDR1 is KGHSH and CDR2 is LQKENI. CDR3 nucleotide sequence: TGTGCCAGCTCACCAGCGGCTAGCGGCTACACAGATACGCAGTATTTT. Its protein is CASSPAASGYTDTQYF.

V gene TRBV29-1 combines with J gene TRBJ2-3; D is perhaps TRBD1 (6 bases). The CDR3 contains 13 residues. CDR1 SQVTM and CDR2 ANQGSEA come from the germline V gene. V was cut by 3 bases and J by 6 bases, with 13 bases left in between. CDR3 bases: TGCAGCGTTGATGGGCGGCAGGGGGATACGCAGTATTTT. Its protein product is CSVDGRQGDTQYF.

The chain uses TRBV10-3 and TRBJ2-5; D call uncertain. The CDR3 extends over 12 amino acids. The V gene's germline CDR1 is ENHRY and CDR2 SYGVKD. Between the trimmed V and J ends, which lost 8 bases and 1 base, there was a span of 8 bases. The CDR3 DNA reads TGTGCCATCGGTGGCTCCCAAGAGACCCAGTACTTC. It yields the protein CAIGGSQETQYF.

This clone was seen just once. A read error may account for a junction end that differs from germline. V is TRBV5-4 and J is TRBJ1-2, with D possibly matching TRBD1 (6 bases). The germline CDR1 and CDR2 sequences are SGHNT and YYREEE (reference sequence). This CDR3 has 18 amino acids. The CDR3 DNA is TGCGCCAGCAGCCAAGATTTCCCCATAGGAGGGGGGGTCTATGGCTACACCTTC. Translated, it gives CASSQDFPIGGGVYGYTF.

The gene calls are TRBV7-2 and TRBJ2-1; TRBD2 is a possible D gene (6 bases). This CDR3 is 15 amino acids long. The V gene's germline CDR1 is SGHTA and CDR2 FQGNSA. The V gene lost 4 bases and the J gene lost 6 bases, with 16 bases spanning the gap. The CDR3 sequence is CASSSTAGPGNEQFF. The CDR3 DNA follows: TGTGCCAGCAGCTCCACCGCGGGACCGGGCAATGAGCAGTTCTTC.

This chain links TRBV19 with TRBJ1-1; D remains ambiguous. CDR1 and CDR2 from the germline V gene are LNHDA and SQIVND (reference sequence). This CDR3 contains 12 residues. V lost 5 bases and J 2 bases, leaving 6 bases between the germline ends. The CDR3 region has the DNA TGTGCCAGTAGTCGGATTAACACTGAAGCTTTCTTT. It encodes CASSRINTEAFF.

The rearrangement uses TRBV29-1 and TRBJ1-1; D is perhaps TRBD1 (5 bases). The CDR3 consists of 13 residues. Trimming took 4 bases from V and 1 from J, leaving 10 bases between them. Germline V gene sequence: CDR1 SQVTM, CDR2 ANQGSEA. The CDR3 reads CSVARGGNTEAFF. DNA of the CDR3: TGCAGCGTTGCCCGGGGGGGGAACACTGAAGCTTTCTTT.

V and J are TRBV10-2 and TRBJ2-5; no clear D. The CDR3 is 14 residues long. V was shortened by 6 bases and J by 5 bases, with 16 bases between the two germline ends. Germline values: CDR1 WSHSY, CDR2 SAAADI. CDR3 residues: CASRNPSPGETQYF. The DNA for the CDR3 is TGCGCCAGCAGGAATCCTAGTCCGGGTGAGACCCAGTACTTC.

The genes are TRBV7-8 and TRBJ2-1, with 10 nucleotides matching TRBD1. The length of the CDR3 is 15 residues. CDR1 and CDR2 (germline): SGHVS, FQNEAQ. Trimming took 4 bases from V and 2 from J; bases not matched to a gene: 2. In nucleotides, the CDR3 is TGTGCCAGCAGCTCCGGACAGGGGGCCTACAATGAGCAGTTCTTC. This encodes CASSSGQGAYNEQFF. The full variable domain, completed using reference TRBV7-8 and TRBJ2-1, is GAGVSQSPRYKVAKRGQDVALRCDPISGHVSLFWYQQALGQGPEFLTYFQNEAQLDKSGLPSDRFFAERPEGSVSTLKIQRTQQEDSAVYLCASSSGQGAYNEQFFGPGTRLTVL.

The rearrangement joins TRBV7-8 to TRBJ1-3; TRBD1 agrees at 9 bases. This CDR3 has 18 residues. Trimming cost V 5 bases and J 3 bases; bases outside gene matches: 14. Germline V lookup: CDR1 SGHVS, CDR2 FQNEAQ. The DNA for the CDR3 is TGTGCCAGCAGCCCCAACCGGGACAGGGAAGGTAGTGGAAACACCATATATTTT. Translated, it gives CASSPNRDREGSGNTIYF.

V usage is TRBV18 and J usage is TRBJ2-4; D remains ambiguous. The CDR3 covers 14 residues. Germline CDR1 reads KGHSH; CDR2 reads LQKENI. V gave up 0 bases and J gave up 3 bases, with 6 bases separating them. This chain's CDR3 is CASSPPMGKNIQYF. CDR3 nucleotide sequence: TGTGCCAGCTCACCACCGATGGGCAAAAACATTCAGTACTTC.